This TCR beta chain came from a study of T cell responses to AZD1222 COVID-19 vaccine. Whole-study findings and limits: Among the donors, most were white British and more were female, and clonal diversity was possibly underestimated. Of spike-specific TCRs, nearly half reportedly target regions left unmutated in variants. Seropositive status at baseline applied to only a handful of AZD1222 recipients.

Profiling relied on immunoSEQ multiplex PCR, and the TCRdb table lists in-frame clones only, not all of them. The sample records about 150,000 clones, roughly 90% being singletons. Notes on this clone: Its matching antigen is unknown.

This TCR was recovered from an adult in good health. The material sequenced was peripheral blood, taken on day 0 of AZD1222 vaccination.

The CDR3: CASGLAVTSDHTYEQYF. The CDR3 DNA follows: TGTGCTAGTGGTTTGGCGGTAACTAGCGATCACACCTACGAGCAGTACTTC. This sequence joins TRBV12-5 and TRBJ2-7, with TRBD2 identical over 7 bases. This CDR3 has 17 amino acids. V lost 1 base, J lost 2 bases, and 11 bases stayed unmatched. Germline V lookup: CDR1 LGHNT, CDR2 FRNRAP.